This T cell receptor beta chain is from a study of response to subunit inactivated influenza vaccine. TCRdb fed the RT-PCR reads into MiXCR, producing one record per CDR3 protein. This table has about 160,000 distinct CDR3 sequences, about 11% appearing once. Germline V CDR1 and CDR2: DFQATT, SNEGSKA (reference sequence). CDR3 size: 15 residues. The ends lost 3 bases at V and 2 bases at J; junction bases unmatched: 10. This clonotype has a count of ten or more. V usage is TRBV20-1 and J usage is TRBJ2-7, with TRBD2 identical over 7 bases. This clonotype was obtained from a man aged 50 or older who received an inactivated influenza vaccine. Sequenced material: non-naive T cells sorted from PBMCs, taken roughly 6 weeks after vaccination. The DNA for the CDR3 is TGCAGTGCTAGGCGGGCGGGAGTTCGAACCTACGAGCAGTACTTC. Residues: CSARRAGVRTYEQYF.